The 23 T cell receptor beta chains below were found in one sample sequenced in a study of blood T cell repertoires in COVID-19 (dated by TCRdb to between 2020 and 2021). Library method: the immunoSEQ multiplex PCR assay. TCRdb carries this immuneACCESS record with in-frame sequences only. Its versions omit some clonotypes, under half of them owing to an unresolved V gene in the studies checked, with the rest unexplained. The sample table holds around 98,000 clones, of which about four fifths were seen once. Together, the top ten hold 15% to 20% of the sample. Material: peripheral blood. All receptors come from a woman in her sixties or seventies with acute or convalescent COVID-19.

V and J are TRBV19 and TRBJ1-6; TRBD1 matches at 9 bases. Trimming at V came to 3 bases and at J to 5 bases, leaving 5 bases not matched to a gene. Germline values: CDR1 LNHDA, CDR2 SQIVND (reference sequence). The CDR3 loop spans 16 amino acids. The CDR3 reads CASSIDGTGNNSPLHF. As DNA, the CDR3 is TGTGCCAGTAGTATCGACGGGACAGGGAATAATTCACCCCTCCACTTT.

The rearrangement joins TRBV29-1 to TRBJ1-4; a possible D gene is TRBD1 (6 bases). V was shortened by 4 bases and J by 5 bases, with 17 bases between the two germline ends. CDR1 is SQVTM and CDR2 is ANQGSEA in the germline V gene. This CDR3 spans 15 amino acids. The CDR3 DNA reads as TGCAGCGTTGCGGTGGGAGGGGGAAACAATGAAAAACTGTTTTTT. Protein product: CSVAVGGGNNEKLFF.

This chain joins TRBV5-1 and TRBJ2-7; 7 bases line up with TRBD1. The J segment lost 5 bases and the V segment lost 3 bases, leaving 8 bases of the junction unmatched. From germline, CDR1 is SGHRS and CDR2 YFSETQ. This CDR3 spans 14 amino acids. CDR3 residues: CASSSLTGTDEQYF. The CDR3 region has the DNA TGCGCCAGCAGCTCCCTGACAGGGACGGACGAGCAGTACTTC.

This sequence joins TRBV12-3 or TRBV12-4 and TRBJ2-1; a possible D gene is TRBD1 (6 bases). V was trimmed by 4 bases and J by 7 bases, leaving 8 bases between them. The CDR3 covers 12 residues. The CDR3 DNA reads TGTGCCAGCAGTTCAACAGGGAATGAGCAGTTCTTC. Residues: CASSSTGNEQFF.

The chain couples TRBV5-1 to TRBJ1-1, with D tentatively TRBD1 (6 bases). V lost 2 bases and J lost 0, with 11 bases in between. This CDR3 has 15 residues. Per germline, CDR1 SGHRS and CDR2 YFSETQ. In DNA, the CDR3 is TGCGCCAGCAGCTTAGTTGGACAGATGAACACTGAAGCTTTCTTT. It codes for CASSLVGQMNTEAFF.

J is TRBJ2-1 and V is TRBV4-3; TRBD1 matches at 7 bases. The CDR3 sequence is 14 residues long. Germline CDR1 is LGHNA and CDR2 is YSLEER. The V segment lost 4 bases and the J segment 6 bases; nucleotides outside the gene matches: 6. CDR3 sequence reads: CASSRARQGNEQFF. CDR3 coding DNA: TGCGCCAGCAGCCGAGCAAGACAGGGCAATGAGCAGTTCTTC.

The rearrangement joins TRBV12-3 or TRBV12-4 to TRBJ1-5; D is uncertain. V was shortened by 3 bases and J by 9 bases, with 9 bases between the two germline ends. The CDR3 covers 12 residues. Here the CDR3 reads CASSFVSGPQHF. The CDR3 DNA reads as TGTGCCAGCAGTTTTGTTTCCGGGCCCCAGCATTTT.

The CDR3 protein is CAISGGGGAIGTGELFF. The CDR3 nucleotides are TGTGCCATCAGTGGTGGCGGGGGGGCCATTGGGACCGGGGAGCTGTTTTTT. The genes are TRBV10-3 and TRBJ2-2; 9 nucleotides align to TRBD2. The V segment lost 4 bases and the J segment 5 bases; nucleotides outside the gene matches: 11. Per the germline V gene, CDR1 is ENHRY and CDR2 is SYGVKD. The CDR3 has 17 residues.

V usage is TRBV5-1 and J usage is TRBJ1-4; D unresolved. CDR3 length: 14 residues. Per the germline V gene, CDR1 is SGHRS and CDR2 is YFSETQ. V lost 4 bases to trimming and J lost 7 bases, with 14 bases between them. The CDR3 spells CASSPTYPSEKLFF. The CDR3 DNA reads as TGCGCCAGCAGCCCCACCTACCCAAGTGAAAAACTGTTTTTT.

The chain joins TRBV7-6 to TRBJ1-2; D is unclear. Trimming removed 0 bases from V and 0 bases from J, with 11 bases in between. The CDR3 covers 16 residues. CDR1 and CDR2 from the germline V gene are SGHVS and FNYEAQ. CDR3 sequence (DNA): TGTGCCAGCAGCTTAGCGGGCTCGGGATCTAACTATGGCTACACCTTC. It yields the protein CASSLAGSGSNYGYTF.

V usage is TRBV30 and J usage is TRBJ2-7; TRBD1 matches at 9 bases. The length of the CDR3 is 17 residues. Germline V CDR1 and CDR2: GTSNPN, SVGIG (reference sequence). The ends lost 1 base at V and 2 bases at J; junction bases unmatched: 12. CDR3 coding DNA: TGTGCCTGGAGTGCATCTCTAACAGGGGGCATCACCTACGAGCAGTACTTC. This sequence encodes CAWSASLTGGITYEQYF.

The V and J genes are TRBV30 and TRBJ1-6; TRBD1 might be the D (5 bases). From germline, CDR1 is GTSNPN and CDR2 SVGIG (reference sequence). Trimming took 3 bases from V and 7 from J, leaving 13 bases between them. The CDR3 loop spans 14 amino acids. CDR3 residues: CAWSPGLENSPLHF. The CDR3 nucleotides are TGTGCCTGGAGCCCGGGACTCGAAAATTCACCCCTCCACTTT.

This CDR3 reads CSASDRNTIYF. The CDR3 nucleotides are TGCAGTGCGTCAGATAGAAACACCATATATTTT. The V call is TRBV20-1, the J call TRBJ1-3; D gene uncertain. Germline V gene sequence: CDR1 DFQATT, CDR2 SNEGSKA (reference sequence). The CDR3 runs to 11 residues. V was cut by 6 bases and J by 5 bases, with 8 bases left in between.

The genes are TRBV2 and TRBJ1-5; D is possibly TRBD1 (6 bases). Germline values: CDR1 SNHLY, CDR2 FYNNEI. The CDR3 is made up of 13 amino acids. Trimming cost V 6 bases and J 4 bases, with 10 bases left between them. The CDR3 region has the DNA TGTGCCAGCAGCCGACAGGTGAATCAGCCCCAGCATTTT. Protein product: CASSRQVNQPQHF.

This sequence joins TRBV20-1 and TRBJ2-2, with D possibly being TRBD1 (6 bases). Germline V gene data show CDR1 as DFQATT and CDR2 as SNEGSKA (reference sequence). V gave up 3 bases and J gave up 2 bases, with 10 bases separating them. This CDR3 spans 14 amino acids. This chain's CDR3 is CSASRQANTGELFF. CDR3 DNA sequence: TGCAGTGCTAGTCGACAGGCTAACACCGGGGAGCTGTTTTTT.

The rearrangement joins TRBV5-1 to TRBJ2-3, with TRBD2 identical over 10 bases. Per germline, CDR1 SGHRS and CDR2 YFSETQ. The CDR3 is made up of 17 amino acids. V was pared by 0 bases and J by 0 bases, with 4 bases of the junction left unmatched. The chain's CDR3 is CASSLASGGTSTDTQYF. CDR3 bases: TGCGCCAGCAGCTTGGCTAGCGGGGGAACTAGCACAGATACGCAGTATTTT.

This sequence joins TRBV25-1 and TRBJ2-7, with 8 nucleotides matching TRBD1. CDR3 length equals 13 residues. The germline V gene encodes CDR1 MGHDK and CDR2 SYGVNS. After removal of 3 bases from V and 2 bases from J, the junction contained 0 bases not matched to a gene. CDR3 protein: CASSEGQAYEQYF. The DNA for the CDR3 is TGTGCCAGCAGTGAGGGACAGGCCTACGAGCAGTACTTC.

V gene TRBV11-3 combines with J gene TRBJ1-4, with TRBD1 identical over 9 bases. Per germline, CDR1 SGHNT and CDR2 YENEEA. This CDR3 has 15 residues. Trimming removed 1 base from V and 6 bases from J; junction bases left unmatched: 3. CDR3 sequence reads: CASSLVGQGHEKLFF. As DNA, the CDR3 is TGTGCCAGCAGCTTAGTAGGACAGGGGCATGAAAAACTGTTTTTT.

The chain is built from TRBV7-6 and TRBJ2-1; perhaps TRBD2 as D (6 bases). The CDR3 loop spans 14 amino acids. V shed 5 bases and J shed 7 bases, with 15 bases lying between them. CDR1 and CDR2 (germline): SGHVS, FNYEAQ. CDR3: CASSRLGGRNEQFF. The CDR3 DNA follows: TGTGCCAGCAGCAGACTTGGGGGGAGGAATGAGCAGTTCTTC.

The V call is TRBV6-5, the J call TRBJ1-5; D is unresolved. This CDR3 has 13 amino acids. Germline V gene lookup returns CDR1 MNHEY and CDR2 SVGAGI. V lost 0 bases to trimming and J lost 4 bases, with 4 bases between them. The CDR3 region is CASSYSFNQPQHF. The CDR3 DNA is TGTGCCAGCAGTTACTCCTTTAATCAGCCCCAGCATTTT.

The chain has TRBV7-6 and TRBJ2-7; possible D gene TRBD1, 6 bases. The CDR3 length is 16 residues. The V and J ends lost 5 bases and 0 bases respectively, with 17 bases between them. Germline CDR1 and CDR2: SGHVS and FNYEAQ. The CDR3 spells CASSALPGTPSYEQYF. CDR3 nucleotide sequence: TGTGCCAGCAGCGCGCTGCCCGGGACACCCTCCTACGAGCAGTACTTC.

This clone was found a few times. The J gene is TRBJ1-4, the V gene TRBV11-3; D perhaps matches TRBD1 (5 bases). Germline CDR1 and CDR2: SGHNT and YENEEA. The CDR3 contains 16 residues. V gave up 3 bases and J gave up 5 bases, with 16 bases separating them. The CDR3 reads CASSLFAGVNNEKLFF. The CDR3 DNA sequence: TGTGCCAGCAGCTTGTTTGCGGGGGTGAACAATGAAAAACTGTTTTTT.

The V and J genes are TRBV4-2 and TRBJ2-6, with D maybe TRBD1 (6 bases). Germline V gives CDR1 LGHNA, CDR2 YNFKEQ. V dropped 6 bases and J dropped 0 bases, with 9 bases sitting between them. The CDR3 covers 15 residues. CDR3 in amino acids: CASRGGHSGANVLTF. In nucleotides, the CDR3 is TGTGCCAGCAGAGGGGGACACTCTGGGGCCAACGTCCTGACTTTC.